This T cell receptor beta chain was recovered during a study of a mutant IDH1 vaccine in newly diagnosed glioma. Overall study context: Males made up approximately 60% and females approximately 38% of treated patients, whose mean age was approximately 40 years. General study points: Apparently, pseudoprogression bore no relation to changes among the top peripheral T cell clonotypes. 93.3% of patients showed vaccine-induced immune responses across multiple MHC alleles.

This clone came up once. Its target is unknown. TCRdb's copy holds only in-frame clones and misses some; the assay was immunoSEQ multiplex PCR. Among some 26,000 clones listed, 82% were seen once. This CDR3 comprises 14 residues. Per germline, CDR1 MNHEY and CDR2 SMNVEV (reference sequence). V lost 7 bases and J 1 base, leaving 13 bases between the germline ends. Sample time point: week 23, last vaccination. In every dose of vaccine, 300 ug of mutant IDH1 20-mer peptide was given alongside topical imiquimod. This material consisted of PBMCs, taken from a glioma patient whose treatment included an IDH1 peptide vaccine. This chain links TRBV27 with TRBJ1-1; D perhaps matches TRBD1 (6 bases). The TCR comes from a woman aged 30 to 39 with glioma. The DNA of the CDR3 is TGTGCCAGCACCTCGGGACAACCGAACACTGAAGCTTTCTTT. This sequence encodes CASTSGQPNTEAFF.